This passage covers 20 T cell receptor beta chains from one sample sequenced in a study of shared clonotypes between healthy human individuals. Naivety among CD8 cells was defined by CD45RO negativity and positive CCR7 selection, thereby excluding terminally differentiated effector memory CD45RA+ cells. Sequenced by immunoSEQ multiplex PCR; TCRdb stores in-frame clones only, minus some. This table has hundreds of thousands of clones, about 98% appearing once. The sequenced material came from naive CD8+ T cells sorted from blood. The receptors stem from a young man in good health.

This clone was picked up one time. This chain connects TRBV2 to TRBJ2-2; 13 nucleotides line up with TRBD2. Germline assignment: CDR1 SNHLY and CDR2 FYNNEI. After removal of 3 bases from V and 4 bases from J, the junction contained 8 bases not matched to a gene. The CDR3 has 18 residues. The CDR3, as DNA: TGTGCCAGCAGTGAGGCTACTAGCGGGAGGGTCCTCACCGGGGAGCTGTTTTTT. Translated: CASSEATSGRVLTGELFF.

The table lists this clone with a few counts. The rearrangement links TRBV14 to TRBJ2-1; no firm D call. The germline V and J ends were trimmed by 5 bases and 5 bases, with 7 bases remaining between them. In germline, CDR1 is SGHDN, CDR2 FVKESK. This CDR3 has 12 amino acids. The CDR3, as DNA: TGTGCCAGCAGCATCGACCACAATGAGCAGTTCTTC. Translating it yields CASSIDHNEQFF. Based on the CDR3 plus reference TRBV14 and TRBJ2-1, the full variable domain is EAGVTQFPSHSVIEKGQTVTLRCDPISGHDNLYWYRRVMGKEIKFLLHFVKESKQDESGMPNNRFLAERTGGTYSTLKVQPAELEDSGVYFCASSIDHNEQFFGPGTRLTVL.

The gene calls are TRBV15 and TRBJ1-5; TRBD1 matches at 8 bases. Looked up from germline, CDR1 is LNHNV and CDR2 is YYDKDF (reference sequence). Trimming at V came to 5 bases and at J to 3 bases, leaving 9 bases not matched to a gene. The CDR3 is 16 residues long. The CDR3 coding sequence is TGTGCCACCAGCGATGTTGGACAGGGCAACAATCAGCCCCAGCATTTT. It yields the protein CATSDVGQGNNQPQHF.

V is TRBV7-8 and J is TRBJ2-1, with D perhaps matching TRBD1 (6 bases). CDR3 length equals 15 residues. Between the trimmed V and J ends, which lost 1 base and 8 bases, there was a span of 15 bases. Germline V CDR1 and CDR2: SGHVS, FQNEAQ. CDR3 nucleotides: TGTGCCAGCAGCTTAGTGTTGGGGGCGGGCGATGAGCAGTTCTTC. As protein: CASSLVLGAGDEQFF.

This chain joins TRBV6-5 and TRBJ1-1; a possible D gene is TRBD1 (6 bases). Trimming cost V 0 bases and J 6 bases, with 17 bases left between them. Per germline, CDR1 MNHEY and CDR2 SVGAGI. The CDR3 sequence is 16 residues long. CDR3 protein: CASSYSIGTPSSEAFF. The CDR3 region has the DNA TGTGCCAGCAGTTACTCGATCGGGACACCGAGCTCTGAAGCTTTCTTT.

This clone was observed once. The junction departs from the called germline gene at one end, perhaps through a read error. This chain links TRBV7-7 with TRBJ2-1; D uncertain. This CDR3 comprises 16 residues. Germline V gene lookup returns CDR1 SSHAT and CDR2 FNYEAQ (reference sequence). CDR3 sequence reads: CASSLNDGYSYNEQFF. CDR3 nucleotides: TGTGCTAGCAGTCTCAATGACGGTTACTCCTACAATGAGCAGTTCTTC.

J is TRBJ2-7 and V is TRBV15; D is unclear. The CDR3 covers 15 residues. The V and J ends lost 1 base and 4 bases respectively, with 14 bases between them. Germline CDR1 reads LNHNV; CDR2 reads YYDKDF (reference sequence). DNA for the CDR3: TGTGCCACCAGCAGAGTCTCTGGCGGAGCTTACGAGCAGTACTTC. It yields the protein CATSRVSGGAYEQYF.

J is TRBJ1-1 and V is TRBV6-1; D call uncertain. V was trimmed by 3 bases and J by 1 base, leaving 12 bases between them. In germline, CDR1 is MNHNS, CDR2 SASEGT. The CDR3 is made up of 15 amino acids. The DNA of the CDR3 is TGTGCCAGCAGTGAGTATAGGACGGCGAACACTGAAGCTTTCTTT. This encodes CASSEYRTANTEAFF.

The chain joins TRBV10-1 to TRBJ2-5; TRBD2 is a possible D gene (5 bases). The germline V gene has CDR1 WNHNN and CDR2 SYGVQD (reference sequence). V shed 5 bases and J shed 3 bases, with 13 bases lying between them. The CDR3 covers 14 residues. CDR3 nucleotide sequence: TGCGCCAGCAGTCTGGGGAGAAAGGAAGAGACCCAGTACTTC. Translating it yields CASSLGRKEETQYF.

J is TRBJ2-5 and V is TRBV11-2; D may correspond to TRBD1 or TRBD2 (5 bases each). Trimming cost V 5 bases and J 4 bases, with 14 bases left between them. Germline values: CDR1 SGHAT, CDR2 FQNNGV. This CDR3 comprises 14 residues. CDR3 DNA sequence: TGTGCCAGCAGCCGTGCCCCGAGGGGAGAGACCCAGTACTTC. Amino acid sequence: CASSRAPRGETQYF.

V gene TRBV28 combines with J gene TRBJ2-3; unclear D gene. V shed 5 bases and J shed 0 bases, with 12 bases lying between them. The length of the CDR3 is 15 residues. CDR1 and CDR2 from the germline V gene are MDHEN and SYDVKM. CDR3 in amino acids: CASSPVMRSTDTQYF. For the CDR3, the DNA is TGTGCCAGCAGTCCGGTAATGAGGAGCACAGATACGCAGTATTTT.

The CDR3 nucleotides are TGTGCCAGTAGTATCGGAGGGACTAGCGGGAGTAGTGAGCAGTTCTTC. The encoded protein is CASSIGGTSGSSEQFF. The rearrangement joins TRBV19 to TRBJ2-1; 14 bases line up with TRBD2. The V and J ends lost 3 bases and 9 bases, in that order; junction bases with no gene match: 7. The CDR3 consists of 16 residues. The germline gives CDR1 LNHDA, CDR2 SQIVND (reference sequence).

This clone was seen a single time. The rearrangement joins TRBV27 to TRBJ2-7; no clear D. In germline, CDR1 is MNHEY, CDR2 SMNVEV (reference sequence). Deletions cut 5 bases from V and 6 bases from J, with 29 bases between. This CDR3 spans 18 amino acids. This CDR3 reads CASSPPLSPGTNRSEQYF. As DNA, the CDR3 is TGTGCCAGCAGTCCCCCTCTTTCGCCAGGCACCAATCGGTCCGAGCAGTACTTC.

This chain connects TRBV18 to TRBJ2-7, with TRBD1 matching 10 bases. CDR1 is KGHSH, CDR2 LQKENI, per germline. V shed 5 bases, J shed 6 bases, and the junction held 4 bases outside the gene matches. This CDR3 is built from 13 residues. This chain's CDR3 is CASSAGQGGEQYF. Here the CDR3 DNA reads TGTGCCAGCTCAGCCGGACAGGGGGGCGAGCAGTACTTC.

The chain couples TRBV6-1 to TRBJ2-7; 10 bases are shared with TRBD1. V shed 2 bases, J shed 6 bases, and the junction held 19 bases outside the gene matches. The germline CDR1 and CDR2 sequences are MNHNS and SASEGT. The CDR3 runs to 19 residues. The DNA for the CDR3 is TGTGCCAGCAGTGAAAGAAGGACAGGGGGTCCCATACTTACGGGCGAGCAGTACTTC. Its protein is CASSERRTGGPILTGEQYF.

The V and J genes are TRBV30 and TRBJ2-7; D perhaps matches TRBD1 (6 bases). Per the germline V gene, CDR1 is GTSNPN and CDR2 is SVGIG (reference sequence). This CDR3 region has 12 residues. Trimming removed 5 bases from V and 3 bases from J, with 11 bases in between. The CDR3 bases are TGTGCCTGGGCTTCACAGGGCTACGAGCAGTACTTC. Protein: CAWASQGYEQYF.

The chain employs TRBV13 and TRBJ2-1, with 11 bases lining up with TRBD2. The CDR3 is 20 amino acids. The trim removed 6 bases at V and 0 bases at J, leaving 16 bases unmatched. Germline CDR1 and CDR2: PRHDT and FYEKMQ (reference sequence). For the CDR3, the DNA is TGTGCCAGCAGGAGAGTAAAGACTAGCGGGACCAGAAGCTCCTACAATGAGCAGTTCTTC. This encodes CASRRVKTSGTRSSYNEQFF.

Comments on this clone: This CDR3 is also generated by other DNA sequences in the sample. The gene calls are TRBV7-9 and TRBJ2-6; D gene unclear. This CDR3 is built from 15 residues. Germline CDR1 SEHNR, CDR2 FQNEAQ (reference sequence). V lost 3 bases, J lost 0 bases, and 6 bases lay in between. CDR3 amino acids: CASSLPGSGANVLTF. In nucleotides, the CDR3 is TGTGCCAGCAGCTTGCCCGGCTCTGGGGCCAACGTCCTGACTTTC.

The chain joins TRBV14 to TRBJ2-7, with D possibly being TRBD1 (6 bases). The V end was cut by 1 base, the J end by 2 bases, with 15 bases between. This CDR3 comprises 16 residues. The germline CDR1 and CDR2 sequences are SGHDN and FVKESK. CDR3 nucleotides: TGTGCCAGCAGCCAAGCTGAGGTGACAGGTGCCTACGAGCAGTACTTC. Translation gives CASSQAEVTGAYEQYF.

This clone was detected only once. The rearrangement uses TRBV4-1 and TRBJ2-5, with unresolved D. The V end lost 0 bases, the J end lost 1 base, and 9 bases lay between the germline ends. The CDR3 totals 15 residues. Germline assignment: CDR1 MGHRA and CDR2 YSYEKL. The CDR3 region is CASSQDEPPQETQYF. CDR3 nucleotides: TGCGCCAGCAGCCAAGATGAACCGCCCCAAGAGACCCAGTACTTC.